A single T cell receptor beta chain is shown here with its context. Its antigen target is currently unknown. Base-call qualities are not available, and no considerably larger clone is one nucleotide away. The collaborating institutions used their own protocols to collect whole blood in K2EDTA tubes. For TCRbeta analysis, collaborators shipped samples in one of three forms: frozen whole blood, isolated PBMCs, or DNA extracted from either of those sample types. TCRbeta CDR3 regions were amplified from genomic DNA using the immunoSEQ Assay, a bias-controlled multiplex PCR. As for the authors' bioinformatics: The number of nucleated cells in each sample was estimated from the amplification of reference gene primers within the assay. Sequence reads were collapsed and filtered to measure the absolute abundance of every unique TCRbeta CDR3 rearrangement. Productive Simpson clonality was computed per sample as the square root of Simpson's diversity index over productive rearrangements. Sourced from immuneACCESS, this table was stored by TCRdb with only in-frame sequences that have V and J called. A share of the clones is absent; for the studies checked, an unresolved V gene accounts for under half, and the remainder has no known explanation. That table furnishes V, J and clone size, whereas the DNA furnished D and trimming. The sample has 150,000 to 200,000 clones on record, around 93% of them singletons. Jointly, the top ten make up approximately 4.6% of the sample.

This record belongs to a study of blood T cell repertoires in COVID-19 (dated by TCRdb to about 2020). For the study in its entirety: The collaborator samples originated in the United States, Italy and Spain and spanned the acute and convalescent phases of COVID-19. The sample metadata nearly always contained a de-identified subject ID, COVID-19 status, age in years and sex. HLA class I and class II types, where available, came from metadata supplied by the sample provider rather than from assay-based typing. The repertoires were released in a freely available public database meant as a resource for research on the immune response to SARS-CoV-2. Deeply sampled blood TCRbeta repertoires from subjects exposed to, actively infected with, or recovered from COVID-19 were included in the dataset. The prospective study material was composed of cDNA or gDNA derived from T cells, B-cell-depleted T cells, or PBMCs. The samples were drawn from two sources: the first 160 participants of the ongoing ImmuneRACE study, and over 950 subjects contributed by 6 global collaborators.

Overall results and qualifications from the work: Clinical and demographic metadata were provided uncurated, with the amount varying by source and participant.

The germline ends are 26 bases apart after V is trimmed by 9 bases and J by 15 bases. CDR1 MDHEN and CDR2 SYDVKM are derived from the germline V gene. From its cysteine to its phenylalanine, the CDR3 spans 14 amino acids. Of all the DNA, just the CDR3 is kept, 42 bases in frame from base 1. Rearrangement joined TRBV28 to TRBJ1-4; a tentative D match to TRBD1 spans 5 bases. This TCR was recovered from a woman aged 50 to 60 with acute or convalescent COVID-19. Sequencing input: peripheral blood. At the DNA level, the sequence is TGTGCCAGTGGGACTCCCTCAAATGAAAAGAGGGTGTTTTTT. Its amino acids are CASGTPSNEKRVFF.